This T cell receptor beta chain was profiled in a study of response to subunit inactivated influenza vaccine. Each CDR3 protein is one row after TCRdb ran MiXCR on the RT-PCR reads. Altogether under 950,000 distinct CDR3 sequences are present, around 20% being singletons, with the ten largest covering roughly 10%. Germline loops: CDR1 MNHNS, CDR2 SASEGT. This CDR3 is 14 amino acids long. Between the trimmed V and J ends, which lost 6 bases and 5 bases, there was a span of 16 bases. Notes on the study in general: It was suggested by the authors that few new T cells are recruited by each seasonal influenza vaccination.

This clonotype appeared a few times. Its antigen is unidentified. This sequence was found in a man aged 45-60 years who received an inactivated influenza vaccine. The gene calls are TRBV6-1 and TRBJ2-5; D is perhaps TRBD2 (6 bases). Sequencing was performed on PBMCs from blood, taken 4 to 6 days after vaccination. The CDR3 loop reads CASRETLAWETQYF. The CDR3, as DNA: TGTGCCAGCAGAGAAACACTAGCATGGGAGACCCAGTACTTC.